This TCR beta chain appears in the sequencing data of a study of blood T cells in healthy people across ages. Study-level background: The capture of about one barcoded beta molecule per two T cells was achieved by template switching.

The donors, healthy Caucasians from Russia, were aged about 6 to 95. Whenever a sample was processed, at least 6 million PBMCs were isolated. A sample-barcoded 5' primer and a J-beta primer mix were used in a second PCR of roughly 7 to 11 cycles. The yield of each sample was at least 3 million CDR3-containing paired-end reads. TCRdb independently ran MiXCR on the 5' RACE reads; one entry per CDR3 protein. The profile covers over 950,000 distinct CDR3 sequences, with roughly 47% appearing a single time and 20% to 25% taken by the ten largest. CDR3 length: 15 amino acids. Germline values: CDR1 SNHLY, CDR2 FYNNEI. The ends lost 6 bases at V and 4 bases at J; junction bases unmatched: 5.

This TCR came from a woman aged 60-70 years in good health. The chain has TRBV2 and TRBJ2-3, with TRBD2 matching 12 bases. Sequencing used blood. The DNA for the CDR3 is TGTGCCAGCAGGACTAGCGGGAGAGGTTCAGATACGCAGTATTTT. Amino acids: CASRTSGRGSDTQYF.